This TCR beta chain was found in a study of blood T cell repertoires in COVID-19. Turning to the study itself: Samples of COVID-19 (acute and convalescent) were obtained from the United States, Italy and Spain. Nucleic acid was either cDNA or gDNA, and it came from T cells, B-cell-depleted T cells, or PBMCs.

Authors' analysis steps: Using reference gene primer amplification, nucleated cell counts were estimated. Profiling relied on immunoSEQ multiplex PCR, and the TCRdb table lists in-frame clones only, not all of them. V and J calls plus clone size are reproduced from that table; the DNA served to infer D and trimming. The sample includes about 60,000 clones, 75% to 80% of them seen just once. Trimming pared 2 bases from V and 7 bases from J, leaving 14 bases between. Germline CDR1 is SGHTA and CDR2 is FQGTGA. This CDR3 spans 14 amino acids. The receptor's source is a man aged 50-59 years with active or convalescent COVID-19. The sequenced sample was peripheral blood. The chain is built from TRBV7-3 and TRBJ2-5; D gene unclear. CDR3 loop: CASSLDWNSGTQYF. The CDR3 DNA is TGTGCCAGCAGCTTAGATTGGAACTCAGGGACCCAGTACTTC.